The T cell receptor beta chain under discussion was sequenced for a study of OX40 agonist ivuxolimab in advanced cancers. Study-wide background: Subjects had a mean age of 60 years, with a range of roughly 20 to 79; almost 85% were male. Notes on the study in general: Low clonal expansion, among the lowest seen, marked partial responders at 0.1-3.0 mg/kg.

The V end was cut by 7 bases, the J end by 5 bases, with 11 bases between. This CDR3 has 12 residues. The V gene's germline CDR1 is SQVTM and CDR2 ANQGSEA. Profiled with immunoSEQ multiplex PCR; TCRdb holds only in-frame clones, not every one. The repertoire includes around 70,000 clones, roughly 78% of them detected once, and 4.5% to 6% sits in the top ten. Concerning this clone itself: What it binds is unknown.

This sequence originates from an adult with an advanced solid tumor such as melanoma, head and neck, liver or kidney cancer. The source was CD4+ or CD8+ T cells sorted from blood, collected in a trial of the OX40 agonist ivuxolimab. The chain uses TRBV29-1 and TRBJ1-4; possibly TRBD1 for D (5 bases). CDR3 sequence: CSGGRPNEKLFF. In DNA, the CDR3 is TGCAGCGGGGGACGTCCGAATGAAAAACTGTTTTTT.